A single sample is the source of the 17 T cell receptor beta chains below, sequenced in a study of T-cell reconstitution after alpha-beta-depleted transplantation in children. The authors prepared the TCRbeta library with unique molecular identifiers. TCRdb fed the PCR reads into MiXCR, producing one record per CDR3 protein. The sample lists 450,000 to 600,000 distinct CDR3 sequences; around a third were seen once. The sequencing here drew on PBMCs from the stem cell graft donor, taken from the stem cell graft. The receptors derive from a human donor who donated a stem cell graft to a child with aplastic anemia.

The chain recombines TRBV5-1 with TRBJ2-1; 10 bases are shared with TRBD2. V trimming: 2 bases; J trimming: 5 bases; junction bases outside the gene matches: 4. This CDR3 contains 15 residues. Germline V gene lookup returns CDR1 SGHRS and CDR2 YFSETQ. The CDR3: CASSFVAGGNNEQFF. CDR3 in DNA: TGCGCCAGCAGCTTTGTAGCGGGAGGAAACAATGAGCAGTTCTTC.

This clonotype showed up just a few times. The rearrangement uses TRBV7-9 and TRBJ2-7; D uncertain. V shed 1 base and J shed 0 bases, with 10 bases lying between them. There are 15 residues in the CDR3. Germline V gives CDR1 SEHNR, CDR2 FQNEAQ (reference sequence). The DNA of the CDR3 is TGTGCCAGCAGCTTAGACTCGGCTGGCTCCTACGAGCAGTACGTC. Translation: CASSLDSAGSYEQYV.

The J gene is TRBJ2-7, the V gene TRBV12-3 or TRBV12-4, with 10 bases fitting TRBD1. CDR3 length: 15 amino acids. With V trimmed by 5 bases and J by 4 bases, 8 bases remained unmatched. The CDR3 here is CASSNRDRGVYEQYF. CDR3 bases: TGTGCCAGCAGTAACCGGGACAGGGGAGTTTACGAGCAGTACTTC.

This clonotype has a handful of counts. CDR3 loop: CASVLGKQPQHF. CDR3 coding DNA: TGTGCCAGCGTTCTGGGTAAACAGCCCCAGCATTTT. The chain employs TRBV6-4 and TRBJ1-5, with D unclear. Trimming shortened V by 8 bases and J by 7 bases, and 12 bases separated the two germline ends. The length of the CDR3 is 12 residues. Germline values: CDR1 MRHNA, CDR2 SNTAGT.

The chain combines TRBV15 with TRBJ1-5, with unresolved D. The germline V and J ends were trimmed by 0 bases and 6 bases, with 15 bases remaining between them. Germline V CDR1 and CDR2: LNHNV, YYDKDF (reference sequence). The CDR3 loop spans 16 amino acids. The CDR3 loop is CATSRDVGGGSQPQHF. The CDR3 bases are TGTGCCACCAGCAGAGATGTTGGAGGTGGTAGTCAGCCCCAGCATTTT.

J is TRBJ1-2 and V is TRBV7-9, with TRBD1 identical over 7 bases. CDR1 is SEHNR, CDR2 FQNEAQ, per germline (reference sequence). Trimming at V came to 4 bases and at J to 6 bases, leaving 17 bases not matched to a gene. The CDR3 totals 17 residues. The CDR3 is CASSWKARQGSGDGYTF. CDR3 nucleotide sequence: TGTGCCAGCAGCTGGAAAGCAAGACAGGGATCGGGGGATGGCTACACCTTC.

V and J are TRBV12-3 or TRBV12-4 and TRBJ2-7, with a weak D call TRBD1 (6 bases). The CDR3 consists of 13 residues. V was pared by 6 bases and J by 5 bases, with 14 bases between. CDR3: CASRPQGDHEQYF. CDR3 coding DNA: TGTGCCAGCAGGCCACAGGGTGACCACGAGCAGTACTTC.

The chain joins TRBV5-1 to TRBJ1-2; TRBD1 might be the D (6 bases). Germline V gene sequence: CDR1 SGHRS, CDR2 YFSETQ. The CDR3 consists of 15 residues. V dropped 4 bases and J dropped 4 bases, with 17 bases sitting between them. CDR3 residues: CASSPDVGAFYGYTF. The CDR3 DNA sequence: TGCGCCAGCAGCCCCGATGTGGGGGCGTTCTATGGCTACACCTTC.

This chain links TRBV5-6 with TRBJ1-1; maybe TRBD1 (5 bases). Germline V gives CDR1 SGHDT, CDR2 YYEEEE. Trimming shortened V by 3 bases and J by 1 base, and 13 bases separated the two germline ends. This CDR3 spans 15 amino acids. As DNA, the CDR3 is TGTGCCAGCAGCTACCTCCCGGGGGAGAACACTGAAGCTTTCTTT. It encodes CASSYLPGENTEAFF.

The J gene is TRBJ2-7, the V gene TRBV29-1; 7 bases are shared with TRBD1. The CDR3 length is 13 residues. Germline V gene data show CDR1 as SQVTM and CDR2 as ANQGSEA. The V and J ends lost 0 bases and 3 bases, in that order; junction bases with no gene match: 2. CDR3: CSVEEAGGYEQYF. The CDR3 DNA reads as TGCAGCGTTGAAGAGGCAGGGGGCTACGAGCAGTACTTC.

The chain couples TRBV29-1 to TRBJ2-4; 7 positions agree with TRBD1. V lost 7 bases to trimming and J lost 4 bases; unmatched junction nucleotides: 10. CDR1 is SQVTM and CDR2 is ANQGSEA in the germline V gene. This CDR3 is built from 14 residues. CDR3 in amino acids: CSAPAGGSKNIQYF. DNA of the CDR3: TGCAGCGCCCCGGCAGGGGGATCAAAAAACATTCAGTACTTC.

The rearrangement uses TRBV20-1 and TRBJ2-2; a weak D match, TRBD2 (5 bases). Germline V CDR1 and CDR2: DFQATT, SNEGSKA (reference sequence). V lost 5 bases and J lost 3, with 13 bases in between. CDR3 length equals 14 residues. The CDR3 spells CSASSGDYTGELFF. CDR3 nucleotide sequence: TGCAGTGCTTCCTCCGGGGATTACACCGGGGAGCTGTTTTTT.

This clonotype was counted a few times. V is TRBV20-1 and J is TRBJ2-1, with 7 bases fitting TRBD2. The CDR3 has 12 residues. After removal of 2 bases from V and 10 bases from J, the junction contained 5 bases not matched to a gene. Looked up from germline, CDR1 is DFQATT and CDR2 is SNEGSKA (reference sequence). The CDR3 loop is CSARILAREQFF. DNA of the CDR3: TGCAGTGCTAGAATACTAGCGAGGGAGCAGTTCTTC.

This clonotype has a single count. CDR3 nucleotide sequence: TGCGCCAGCAGCTTACATCTGGGGGATGAAAAACTGTTTTTT. It encodes CASSLHLGDEKLFF. V is TRBV4-3 and J is TRBJ1-4; TRBD1 is a possible D gene (5 bases). The germline gives CDR1 LGHNA, CDR2 YSLEER. The V and J ends lost 5 bases and 6 bases respectively, with 13 bases between them. This CDR3 region has 14 residues.

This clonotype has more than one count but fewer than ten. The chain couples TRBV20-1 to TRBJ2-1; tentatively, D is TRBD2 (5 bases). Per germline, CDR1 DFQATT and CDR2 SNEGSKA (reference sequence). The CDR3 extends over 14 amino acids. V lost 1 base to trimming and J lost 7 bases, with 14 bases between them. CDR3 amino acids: CSARVGLMKNEQFF. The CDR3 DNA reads TGCAGTGCTAGAGTTGGACTTATGAAGAATGAGCAGTTCTTC.

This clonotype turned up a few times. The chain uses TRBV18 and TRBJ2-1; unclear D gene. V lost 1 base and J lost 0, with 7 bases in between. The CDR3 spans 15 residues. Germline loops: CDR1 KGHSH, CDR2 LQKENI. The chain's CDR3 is CASSPQRSSYNEQFF. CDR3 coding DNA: TGTGCCAGCTCACCACAGAGGAGCTCCTACAATGAGCAGTTCTTC.

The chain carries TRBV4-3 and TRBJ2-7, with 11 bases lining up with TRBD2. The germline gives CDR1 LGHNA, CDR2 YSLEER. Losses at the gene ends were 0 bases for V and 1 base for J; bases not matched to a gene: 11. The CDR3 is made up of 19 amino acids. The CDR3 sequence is CASSQDVTTSGIRSYEQYF. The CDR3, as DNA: TGCGCCAGCAGCCAAGATGTTACGACTAGCGGGATCAGGTCCTACGAGCAGTACTTC.